One sample yielded the 14 T cell receptor beta chains listed below, sequenced in a study of Graves' ophthalmopathy and Graves' hyperthyroidism. RNA served as the template for amplifying TCR beta CDR3 regions. HTBI primers were employed in first-round RT-PCR, then a second-round multiplex PCR followed. TCRdb reprocessed the multiplex PCR reads via MiXCR and lists one record per CDR3 protein. Among around 600,000 distinct CDR3 sequences listed, under 50% were seen once. The sample consisted of peripheral blood. The receptors come from an adult man with Graves' ophthalmopathy.

In the case of this clonotype: A read error is possible here, since a much larger clone lies one base away. The chain links TRBV7-2 to TRBJ2-5; D gene unclear. The CDR3 extends over 15 amino acids. The germline gives CDR1 SGHTA, CDR2 FQGNSA. The CDR3 protein is CASSLDRGGPEAQYF. CDR3 nucleotide sequence: TGTGCCAGCAGCTTAGATCGCGGTGGGCCAGAGGCCCAGTACTTC.

The chain couples TRBV10-2 to TRBJ1-3; D call uncertain. The CDR3 is made up of 15 amino acids. Germline CDR1 and CDR2: WSHSY and SAAADI. V was trimmed by 0 bases and J by 10 bases, leaving 16 bases between them. In DNA form, the CDR3 reads TGCGCCAGCAGTGAGTCGGGTAGTCGCGCTGAGACCATATATTTT. Amino acids: CASSESGSRAETIYF.

As for this clonotype: A read error is likely, as this CDR3 ends without the conserved phenylalanine or tryptophan. This sequence joins TRBV10-3 and TRBJ2-7; 9 bases line up with TRBD1. Trimming took 11 bases from V and 1 from J; bases not matched to a gene: 12. Germline assignment: CDR1 ENHRY and CDR2 SYGVKD. The CDR3 runs 15 residues. The CDR3 sequence is CAGSEEGTGSYEQYC. CDR3 DNA: TGTGCCGGCAGTGAAGAAGGGACAGGGTCCTACGAGCAGTACTGC.

This chain connects TRBV5-1 to TRBJ2-5; 7 bases map to TRBD1. Germline V gene data show CDR1 as SGHRS and CDR2 as YFSETQ. The CDR3 loop spans 15 amino acids. J lost 4 bases, V lost 0 bases, and 6 bases had no gene match. CDR3 bases: TGCGCCAGCAGCTTGGCCGTAAGGGGGCTAGAGACCCAGTACTTC. Its protein product is CASSLAVRGLETQYF.

The chain recombines TRBV29-1 with TRBJ2-7, with unresolved D. V lost 8 bases, J lost 2 bases, and 7 bases lay in between. The germline CDR1 and CDR2 sequences are SQVTM and ANQGSEA. This CDR3 is built from 10 residues. This CDR3 is CSFRTYEQYF. For the CDR3, the DNA is TGCAGCTTTAGAACCTACGAGCAGTACTTC.

This chain links TRBV12-3 or TRBV12-4 with TRBJ1-1, with 10 nucleotides matching TRBD1. The CDR3 has 15 amino acids. J gave up 1 base and V 4 bases, and 3 bases lay outside the gene matches. Written as DNA, the CDR3 is TGTGCCAGCAGTTCGGGGGACAGGGGGAACACTGAAGCTTTCTTT. Translating gives CASSSGDRGNTEAFF.

The chain couples TRBV7-6 to TRBJ2-2; D is possibly TRBD1 (6 bases). V was trimmed by 5 bases and J by 3 bases, leaving 19 bases between them. Germline lookup yields CDR1 SGHVS and CDR2 FNYEAQ. CDR3 length: 17 residues. The CDR3 coding sequence is TGTGCCAGCAGCGCCTGGATGACAGGCATCCACACCGGGGAGCTGTTTTTT. Translating gives CASSAWMTGIHTGELFF.

Points on this clonotype: This may come from a read error, since a much larger clone is one base off. The conserved final phenylalanine or tryptophan is absent from the CDR3, which likely points to a read error. The chain combines TRBV5-1 with TRBJ1-1; D is perhaps TRBD1 (5 bases). CDR1 is SGHRS and CDR2 is YFSETQ in the germline V gene. Trimming took 4 bases from V and 7 from J, leaving 17 bases between them. The CDR3 extends over 14 amino acids. The CDR3 loop reads CASSVDTTWGEAFS. The CDR3 DNA reads TGCGCCAGCAGCGTGGACACGACCTGGGGTGAAGCTTTCTCT.

This clonotype was observed at least ten times. This chain links TRBV15 with TRBJ1-6, with D perhaps matching TRBD1 (5 bases). The germline gives CDR1 LNHNV, CDR2 YYDKDF (reference sequence). CDR3 length equals 15 residues. V dropped 1 base and J dropped 7 bases, with 11 bases sitting between them. The CDR3 loop reads CATSRAGGTNSPLHF. The CDR3 DNA reads TGTGCCACCAGCAGAGCCGGGGGAACCAATTCACCCCTCCACTTT.

This clonotype was observed at least ten times. The chain employs TRBV7-9 and TRBJ2-2; TRBD1 matches at 7 bases. The CDR3 spans 14 residues. Germline CDR1 is SEHNR and CDR2 is FQNEAQ (reference sequence). V was pared by 10 bases and J by 1 base, with 6 bases of the junction left unmatched. The CDR3 is CATGGQQNTGELFF. CDR3 bases: TGTGCCACAGGGGGACAGCAGAACACCGGGGAGCTGTTTTTT. The variable domain in full, with the rest retrieved from reference TRBV7-9 and TRBJ2-2, is DTGVSQNPRHKITKRGQNVTFRCDPISEHNRLYWYRQTLGQGPEFLTYFQNEAQLEKSRLLSDRFSAERPKGSFSTLEIQRTEQGDSAMYLCATGGQQNTGELFFGEGSRLTVL.

This clonotype was seen many times. The CDR3 sequence is CASSQPRGRRVYGYTF. The CDR3 nucleotides read TGTGCCAGCAGCCAACCCAGGGGGCGCAGAGTCTATGGCTACACCTTC. The V and J genes are TRBV3-1 and TRBJ1-2; 8 positions match TRBD1. The CDR3 contains 16 residues. Germline V gene data show CDR1 as LGHDT and CDR2 as YNNKEL (reference sequence). With 2 bases clipped from V and 4 bases from J, the junction kept 9 bases outside the gene matches.

This clonotype has ten or more counts. The genes are TRBV19 and TRBJ1-1; 7 positions match TRBD1. The CDR3 extends over 12 amino acids. CDR1 is LNHDA and CDR2 is SQIVND in the germline V gene (reference sequence). The V and J ends lost 7 bases and 5 bases, in that order; junction bases with no gene match: 4. In DNA form, the CDR3 reads TGTGCCAGTAAGGAGGGGGCGACTGAAGCTTTCTTT. It encodes CASKEGATEAFF.

The CDR3 is CAISSGLSEPQHF. The DNA of the CDR3 is TGTGCCATCAGTTCGGGTCTCTCCGAGCCCCAGCATTTT. The genes are TRBV10-3 and TRBJ1-5; no clear D. The V end lost 5 bases, the J end lost 8 bases, and 13 bases lay between the germline ends. The CDR3 is 13 residues long. CDR1 is ENHRY, CDR2 SYGVKD, per germline.

This clonotype occurred many times. V and J are TRBV29-1 and TRBJ2-2; no clear D. Trimming took 4 bases from V and 4 from J, leaving 7 bases between them. The CDR3 is 12 residues long. Germline V gives CDR1 SQVTM, CDR2 ANQGSEA. CDR3 amino acids: CSVGYSTGELFF. The CDR3 bases are TGCAGCGTTGGGTACAGCACCGGGGAGCTGTTTTTT.